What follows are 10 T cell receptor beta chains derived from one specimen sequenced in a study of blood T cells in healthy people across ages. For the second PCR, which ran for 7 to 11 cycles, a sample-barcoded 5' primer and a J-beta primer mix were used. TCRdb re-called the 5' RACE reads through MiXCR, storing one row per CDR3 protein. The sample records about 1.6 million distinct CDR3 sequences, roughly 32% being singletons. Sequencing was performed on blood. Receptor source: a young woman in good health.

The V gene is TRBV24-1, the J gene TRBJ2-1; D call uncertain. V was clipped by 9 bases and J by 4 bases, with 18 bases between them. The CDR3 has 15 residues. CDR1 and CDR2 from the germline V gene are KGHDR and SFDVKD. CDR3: CATAGPNWDYNEQFF. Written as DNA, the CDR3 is TGTGCCACCGCCGGGCCCAACTGGGATTACAATGAGCAGTTCTTC.

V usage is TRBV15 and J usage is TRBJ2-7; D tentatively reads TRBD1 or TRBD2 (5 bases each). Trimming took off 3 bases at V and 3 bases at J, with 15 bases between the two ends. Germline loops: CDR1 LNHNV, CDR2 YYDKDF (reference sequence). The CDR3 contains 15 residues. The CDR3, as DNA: TGTGCCACCAGCAGTCGCGACAGCGGAAACTACGAGCAGTACTTC. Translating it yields CATSSRDSGNYEQYF.

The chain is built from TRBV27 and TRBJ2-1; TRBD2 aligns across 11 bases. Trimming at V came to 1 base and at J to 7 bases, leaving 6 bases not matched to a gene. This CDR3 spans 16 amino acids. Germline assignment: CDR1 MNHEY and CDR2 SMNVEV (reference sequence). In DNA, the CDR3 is TGTGCCAGCAGTTTATTCTCTGGGACTAGCGGTAATGAGCAGTTCTTC. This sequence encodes CASSLFSGTSGNEQFF.

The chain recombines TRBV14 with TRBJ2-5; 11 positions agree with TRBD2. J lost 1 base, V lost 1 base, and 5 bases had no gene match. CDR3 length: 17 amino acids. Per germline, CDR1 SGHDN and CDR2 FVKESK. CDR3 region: CASSQGKTSGIQETQYF. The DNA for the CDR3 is TGTGCCAGCAGCCAAGGCAAGACTAGCGGGATCCAAGAGACCCAGTACTTC.

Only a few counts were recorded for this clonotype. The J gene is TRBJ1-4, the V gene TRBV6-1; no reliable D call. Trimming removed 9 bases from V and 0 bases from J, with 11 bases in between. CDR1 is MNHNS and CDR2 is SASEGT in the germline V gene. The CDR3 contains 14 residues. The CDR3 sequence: CASRRPPTNEKLFF. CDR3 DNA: TGTGCCAGTCGCCGGCCCCCAACTAATGAAAAACTGTTTTTT.

The CDR3, as DNA: TGTGCCAGCAGTTTACGGCGGCAAACTAACTATGGCTACACCTTC. This codes for CASSLRRQTNYGYTF. The chain carries TRBV12-3 or TRBV12-4 and TRBJ1-2; D is unresolved. Trimming removed 2 bases at V and 0 bases at J, with 10 bases between. This CDR3 spans 15 amino acids.

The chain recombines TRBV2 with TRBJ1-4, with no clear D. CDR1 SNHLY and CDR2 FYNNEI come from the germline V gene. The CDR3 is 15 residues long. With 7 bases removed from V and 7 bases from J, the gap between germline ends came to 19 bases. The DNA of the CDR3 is TGTGCCAGCACCCGAAGGGTACAAGTCGCTGAAAAACTGTTTTTT. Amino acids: CASTRRVQVAEKLFF.

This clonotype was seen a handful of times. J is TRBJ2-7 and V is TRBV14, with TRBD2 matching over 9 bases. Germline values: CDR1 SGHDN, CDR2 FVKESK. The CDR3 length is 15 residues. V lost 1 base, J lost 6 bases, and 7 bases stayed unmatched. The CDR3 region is CASSQASLAGIEQYF. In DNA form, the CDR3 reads TGTGCCAGCAGCCAAGCTTCACTAGCGGGCATCGAGCAGTACTTC.

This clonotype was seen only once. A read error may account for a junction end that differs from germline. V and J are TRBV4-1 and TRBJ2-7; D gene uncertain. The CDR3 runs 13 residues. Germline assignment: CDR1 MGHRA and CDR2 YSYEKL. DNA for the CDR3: TGCGCCAGCAGCCAATCAATCCTGAAAGAGCCGTACTTC. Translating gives CASSQSILKEPYF.

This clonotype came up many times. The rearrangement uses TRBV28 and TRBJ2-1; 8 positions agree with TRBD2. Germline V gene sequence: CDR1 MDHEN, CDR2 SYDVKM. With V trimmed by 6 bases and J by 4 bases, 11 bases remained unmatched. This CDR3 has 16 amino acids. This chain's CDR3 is CASSSSGLALYNEQFF. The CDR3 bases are TGTGCCAGCAGCTCTTCCGGACTAGCCCTATACAATGAGCAGTTCTTC.